The clone carrying this T cell receptor beta chain has a handful of counts. Antigen: not known. From the 5' RACE reads, TCRdb called clonotypes with MiXCR, one entry per CDR3 protein. The sample lists over 45,000 distinct CDR3 sequences, roughly 28% seen once, with approximately 2.2% in the top ten. Trimming cost V 7 bases and J 3 bases; bases outside gene matches: 6. The CDR3 contains 15 residues. Germline CDR1 and CDR2: SNHLY and FYNNEI. Study-wide results and limits: Larger-cohort validation covered only one TCR beta V-J rearrangement. Tumor Treg TCRs overlapped most with tumor naive CD4+ cells. Tumor memory CD4+ T cell TCR gene usage was found to cluster with blood and lymph node memory CD4+ cells and with lymph node naive CD4+ cells.

Cells sorted as Tregs were CD4+, CD25+ and CD127-/low. The sequence was collected from a female donor with breast cancer. Sequenced material: tumor-infiltrating Tregs sorted from the breast tumor. This chain links TRBV2 with TRBJ2-3; 11 bases are a match to TRBD2. CDR3 DNA: TGTGCCAGCATGTGGCTAGCGGGAGGAACAGATACGCAGTATTTT. Translated, it gives CASMWLAGGTDTQYF.